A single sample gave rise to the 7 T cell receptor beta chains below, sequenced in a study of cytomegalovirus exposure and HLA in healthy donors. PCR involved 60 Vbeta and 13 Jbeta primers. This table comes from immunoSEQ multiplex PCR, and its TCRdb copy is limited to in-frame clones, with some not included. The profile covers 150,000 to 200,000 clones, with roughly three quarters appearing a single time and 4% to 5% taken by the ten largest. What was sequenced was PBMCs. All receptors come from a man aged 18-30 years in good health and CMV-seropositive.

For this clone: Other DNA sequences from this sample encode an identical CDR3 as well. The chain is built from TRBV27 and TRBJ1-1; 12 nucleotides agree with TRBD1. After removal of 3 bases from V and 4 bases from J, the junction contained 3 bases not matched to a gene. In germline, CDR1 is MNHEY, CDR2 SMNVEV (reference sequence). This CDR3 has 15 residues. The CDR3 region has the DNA TGTGCCAGCAGTTTGGGGACAGGGGGCGGCACTGAAGCTTTCTTT. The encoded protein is CASSLGTGGGTEAFF.

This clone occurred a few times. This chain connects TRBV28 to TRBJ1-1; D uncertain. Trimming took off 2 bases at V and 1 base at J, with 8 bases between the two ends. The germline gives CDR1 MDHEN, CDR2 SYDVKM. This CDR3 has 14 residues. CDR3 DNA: TGTGCCAGCAGTTTACGCTTCGGGAACACTGAAGCTTTCTTT. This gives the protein CASSLRFGNTEAFF.

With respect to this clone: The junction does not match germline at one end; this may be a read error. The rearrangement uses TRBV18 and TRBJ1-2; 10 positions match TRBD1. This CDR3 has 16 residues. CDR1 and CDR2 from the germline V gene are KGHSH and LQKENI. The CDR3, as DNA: TGTGCCAGCTCACCGCAGCTTAGCGGGACAGGGGCTGGCCACACCTTC. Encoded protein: CASSPQLSGTGAGHTF.

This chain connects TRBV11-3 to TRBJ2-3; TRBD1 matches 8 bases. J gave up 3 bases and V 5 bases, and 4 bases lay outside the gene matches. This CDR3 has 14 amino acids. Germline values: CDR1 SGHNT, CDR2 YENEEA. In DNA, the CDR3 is TGTGCCAGCAGCCCCGGACAGGGAACAGATACGCAGTATTTT. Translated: CASSPGQGTDTQYF.

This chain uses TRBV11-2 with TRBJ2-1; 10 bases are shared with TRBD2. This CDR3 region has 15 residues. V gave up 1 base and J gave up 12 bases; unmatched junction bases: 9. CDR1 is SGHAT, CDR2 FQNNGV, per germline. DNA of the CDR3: TGTGCCAGCAGCTTAGGGCTAGCGGGAGAGTTCGGGCAGTTCTTC. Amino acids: CASSLGLAGEFGQFF.

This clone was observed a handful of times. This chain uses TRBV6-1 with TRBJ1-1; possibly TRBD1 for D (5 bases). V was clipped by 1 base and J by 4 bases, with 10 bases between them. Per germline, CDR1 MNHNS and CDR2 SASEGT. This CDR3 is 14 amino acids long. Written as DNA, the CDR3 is TGTGCCAGCAGTGAAGGTTCAGGGCTCACTGAAGCTTTCTTT. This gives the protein CASSEGSGLTEAFF.

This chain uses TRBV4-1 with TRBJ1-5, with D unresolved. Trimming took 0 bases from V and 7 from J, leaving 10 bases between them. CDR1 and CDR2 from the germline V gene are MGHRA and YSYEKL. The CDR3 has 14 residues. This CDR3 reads CASSQDGLYQPQHF. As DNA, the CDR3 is TGCGCCAGCAGCCAAGATGGGCTATACCAGCCCCAGCATTTT.